This is a list of T cell receptor beta chains from one sample in a study of graft-versus-host responses after intestinal transplantation. Data came from immunoSEQ multiplex PCR; TCRdb stores just in-frame clones and leaves some out. The top ten hold more than 5% of the sample, which has 15,000 to 20,000 clones, around 82% seen once. The source was ileum tissue, collected 17 days after transplant. These TCRs come from a human patient who received an intestinal transplant, so some T cells may come from the graft donor. Each CDR3 is given with its conserved first and last residue. The D gene is left open where the match is weak. The size of a clone is reported for some rows only, either as once, few or many, or as a class for expanded clones.

>TRBV30|.|TRBJ2-7|.
CAWSPWVRWGLLKQYF
TGTGCCTGGAGTCCCTGGGTTAGATGGGGCCTTCTAAAGCAGTACTTC
>TRBV2|.|TRBJ1-2|.
CASSDEDRGYGYTF
TGTGCCAGCAGTGACGAGGACCGAGGCTATGGCTACACCTTC
>TRBV2|.|TRBJ2-4|TRBD2
CASLREGLQNIQYF
TGTGCCAGCCTGCGGGAGGGCCTTCAAAACATTCAGTACTTC
>TRBV30|.|TRBJ2-7|TRBD2
CAWSVKGLAASYEQYF
TGTGCCTGGAGTGTGAAAGGACTAGCGGCCTCCTACGAGCAGTACTTC
>TRBV5-8|.|TRBJ1-4|TRBD1
CASSSGQGSEKLFF
TGTGCCAGCAGCTCAGGACAGGGTAGCGAAAAACTGTTTTTT
>TRBV9|.|TRBJ2-7|.
CASSLGSGEQYF
TGTGCCAGCAGCCTAGGGTCAGGCGAGCAGTACTTC
>TRBV29-1|.|TRBJ2-5|.
CSVISSRAQETQYF
TGCAGCGTTATATCGTCGAGGGCACAAGAGACCCAGTACTTC
>TRBV7-6|.|TRBJ2-1|TRBD2
CASSLDLLAEYNEQFF
TGTGCCAGCAGCTTAGACTTACTAGCGGAGTACAATGAGCAGTTCTTC
>TRBV30|.|TRBJ2-3|.
CACTDPTSTDTQYF
TGTGCCTGTACGGATCCGACTAGCACAGATACGCAGTATTTT
>TRBV6-6|.|TRBJ2-1|.
CASSYSRGDHNEQFF
TGTGCCAGCAGTTACTCCAGGGGGGACCACAATGAGCAGTTCTTC
>TRBV7-9|once|TRBJ2-1|.
CASSSTTGDNEQFF
TGTGCCAGCAGCTCGACAACTGGAGACAATGAGCAGTTCTTC
>TRBV6-1|few|TRBJ2-7|.
CASSEMIAYPNEQYF
TGTGCCAGCAGTGAAATGATAGCCTATCCGAACGAGCAGTACTTC
>TRBV10-3|once|TRBJ1-1|.
CAIGQGIFEAFF
TGTGCCATCGGTCAGGGTATATTCGAAGCTTTCTTT
>TRBV7-6|.|TRBJ1-1|.
CASSLVGGNTEAFF
TGTGCCAGCAGCTTAGTAGGCGGAAACACTGAAGCTTTCTTT
>TRBV9|.|TRBJ2-1|.
CASSVASYNEQFF
TGTGCCAGCAGCGTAGCAAGCTACAATGAGCAGTTCTTC
>TRBV7-2|.|TRBJ2-7|.
CASSLSGGGFYEQYF
TGTGCCAGCAGCTTATCTGGGGGAGGCTTTTACGAGCAGTACTTC
>TRBV7-2|.|TRBJ1-5|.
CASSLGARGGNQPQHF
TGTGCCAGCAGCTTAGGGGCCAGAGGGGGCAATCAGCCCCAGCATTTT
>TRBV27|once|TRBJ2-5|.
CASSLGLGSTQYF
TGTGCCAGCAGTTTAGGATTGGGTTCGACCCAGTACTTC
>TRBV28|few|TRBJ2-3|.
CASSDRLGSAPDTQYF
TGTGCCAGCAGTGACCGACTAGGATCGGCTCCCGATACGCAGTATTTT
>TRBV30|.|TRBJ2-7|.
CAWSVRAPPSEQYF
TGTGCCTGGAGTGTTAGAGCTCCCCCTTCCGAGCAGTACTTC
>TRBV18|.|TRBJ1-1|.
CASSPMEDLTEAFF
TGTGCCAGCTCACCAATGGAGGACCTCACTGAAGCTTTCTTT
>TRBV19|.|TRBJ1-5|.
CASSIDQTSNQPQHF
TGTGCCAGTAGTATAGATCAGACTAGCAATCAGCCCCAGCATTTT
>TRBV11-2|.|TRBJ1-4|.
CASSLDRDTNEKLFF
TGTGCCAGCAGCTTAGATCGGGACACTAATGAAAAACTGTTTTTT
>TRBV10-3|.|TRBJ2-2|.
CAISEGAGGAGELFF
TGTGCCATCAGTGAAGGGGCAGGGGGGGCCGGGGAGCTGTTTTTT
>TRBV7-9|once|TRBJ2-7|.
CASSPGRNEQYF
TGTGCCAGCAGCCCAGGGAGGAACGAGCAGTACTTC
>TRBV7-9|.|TRBJ2-5|.
CASAGSRGVRETQYF
TGTGCCAGCGCGGGCAGCAGGGGGGTCCGGGAGACCCAGTACTTC
>TRBV2|.|TRBJ2-3|TRBD2
CASSRLIAGSTDTQYF
TGTGCCAGCAGTCGGCTTATAGCGGGGAGCACAGATACGCAGTATTTT
>TRBV6-1|once|TRBJ2-1|TRBD2
CASSQGLAVPNEQFF
TGTGCCAGCAGTCAGGGACTAGCGGTGCCCAATGAGCAGTTCTTC
>TRBV4-3|.|TRBJ1-1|.
CASSLEGEGDTEAFF
TGCGCCAGCAGCCTAGAAGGGGAGGGGGACACTGAAGCTTTCTTT
>TRBV4-1|.|TRBJ1-2|TRBD1
CASSLGDRGGDGYTF
TGCGCCAGCAGCCTGGGGGACAGGGGAGGAGATGGCTACACCTTC
>TRBV4-3|few|TRBJ1-5|.
CASSQGLNQPQHF
TGCGCCAGCAGCCAAGGACTCAATCAGCCCCAGCATTTT
>TRBV29-1|.|TRBJ2-3|TRBD2
CSVAEGGPSDTQYF
TGCAGCGTTGCGGAGGGAGGGCCCTCAGATACGCAGTATTTT
>TRBV28|once|TRBJ1-4|TRBD1
CASSSEWTGEKLFF
TGTGCCAGCAGTTCGGAATGGACAGGCGAAAAACTGTTTTTT
>TRBV6-6|.|TRBJ2-7|TRBD1
CASSYYGQGFRYEQYF
TGTGCCAGCAGTTATTATGGACAGGGCTTCAGGTACGAGCAGTACTTC
>TRBV5-1|.|TRBJ2-7|.
CASSLRLEGYEQYF
TGCGCCAGCAGCTTAAGGCTGGAGGGCTACGAGCAGTACTTC
>TRBV2|.|TRBJ2-7|TRBD2
CASSGGASGTKNYEQYF
TGTGCCAGCAGTGGTGGAGCTAGCGGGACCAAAAACTACGAGCAGTACTTC
>TRBV6-5|.|TRBJ2-7|TRBD2
CASSYSTSGGSYEQYF
TGTGCCAGCAGTTACTCGACGTCGGGGGGTAGTTACGAGCAGTACTTC
>TRBV6-5|.|TRBJ2-7|.
CASSLGVSYKQYF
TGTGCCAGCAGCCTCGGGGTCTCCTACAAGCAGTACTTC
>TRBV28|.|TRBJ1-5|.
CASSIYRISNQPQHF
TGTGCCAGCAGTATATACAGGATTAGCAATCAGCCCCAGCATTTT
>TRBV29-1|.|TRBJ2-5|.
CSAEGRDPEETQYF
TGCAGCGCCGAGGGAAGGGACCCCGAGGAGACCCAGTACTTC
>TRBV6-6|.|TRBJ2-7|.
CASSYEGGGEQYF
TGTGCCAGCAGTTACGAGGGAGGGGGCGAGCAGTACTTC
>TRBV4-1|.|TRBJ1-2|TRBD1
CASSQDSTGDANGYTF
TGCGCCAGCAGCCAAGATAGCACAGGGGACGCCAATGGCTACACCTTC
>TRBV19|.|TRBJ2-2|TRBD2
CASQAAGETGELFF
TGTGCCAGTCAGGCGGCGGGAGAAACCGGGGAGCTGTTTTTT
>TRBV7-3|.|TRBJ1-1|TRBD1
CASSLTRGQSNTEAFF
TGTGCCAGCAGCTTAACGAGGGGACAGTCGAACACTGAAGCTTTCTTT
>TRBV30|.|TRBJ2-7|TRBD2
CAWSSGSSYEQYF
TGTGCCTGGAGTAGCGGGAGCTCCTACGAGCAGTACTTC
>TRBV7-8|.|TRBJ2-7|.
CASGWTDTYEQYF
TGTGCCAGCGGATGGACTGATACCTACGAGCAGTACTTC
>TRBV28|few|TRBJ1-3|.
CASSLGGAGNTIYF
TGTGCCAGCAGTTTAGGGGGCGCTGGAAACACCATATATTTT
>TRBV7-9|.|TRBJ2-7|.
CASSLRRYEQYF
TGTGCCAGCAGCTTAAGGCGCTACGAGCAGTACTTC
>TRBV28|.|TRBJ2-7|.
CASSFIQVSYEQYF
TGTGCCAGCAGTTTCATTCAAGTTTCCTACGAGCAGTACTTC
>TRBV9|.|TRBJ1-1|.
CASSAGGNTEAFF
TGTGCCAGCAGCGCCGGTGGGAACACTGAAGCTTTCTTT
>TRBV10-3|.|TRBJ1-6|.
CATQDYSREPYNSPLHF
TGTGCCACCCAGGATTATAGCCGGGAACCCTATAATTCACCCCTCCACTTT
>TRBV6-5|.|TRBJ2-2|TRBD1
CASSNRGGTGELFF
TGTGCCAGCAGTAACAGGGGTGGGACCGGGGAGCTGTTTTTT
>TRBV27|.|TRBJ2-7|.
CASRSHTGFGSYEQYF
TGTGCCAGCAGATCTCATACAGGGTTTGGCTCCTACGAGCAGTACTTC
>TRBV28|.|TRBJ2-7|.
CASSMTSYYEQYF
TGTGCCAGCAGTATGACTAGTTACTACGAGCAGTACTTC
>TRBV5-1|few|TRBJ2-7|TRBD2
CASSLAGTAYEQYF
TGCGCCAGCAGCCTAGCGGGAACGGCCTACGAGCAGTACTTC
>TRBV9|.|TRBJ2-3|TRBD1
CASSVAQGTGAANTQYF
TGTGCCAGCAGCGTAGCTCAGGGGACAGGGGCTGCTAATACGCAGTATTTT
>TRBV21-1|.|TRBJ1-3|.
CASSRRGYHSGNTIYF
TGTGCCAGCAGCAGAAGAGGGTACCACTCTGGAAACACCATATATTTT
>TRBV10-3|.|TRBJ2-5|.
CAISLTYRRETQYF
TGTGCCATCAGCCTGACCTACCGGCGGGAGACCCAGTACTTC
>TRBV7-7|.|TRBJ2-1|.
CASSPVRASYNEQFF
TGTGCTAGCAGCCCCGTGCGGGCGAGCTACAATGAGCAGTTCTTC